This T cell receptor beta chain derives from a study of HIV-infected patients and healthy controls. General observations from the study: In healthy controls, MAIT alpha CDR3s were common; in HIV+ repertoires, severely depleted.

This CDR3 spans 15 amino acids. Trimming left V 5 bases short and J 9 bases short, with 20 bases between. Germline V gene sequence: CDR1 MRHNA, CDR2 SNTAGT. Around 0.5 ug RNA was reverse transcribed with alpha and beta constant-region primers. Using multiplexing indices, alpha and beta chain libraries were generated apart by chain-specific third strand synthesis. Second strand synthesis was primed from the SP2 site. In TCRdb, the 5' RACE reads were re-called with MiXCR into one record per CDR3 protein. In the table there are more than 9,500 distinct CDR3 sequences, roughly 7.3% of which are singletons. Ten or more counts support this clonotype. Its specificity is unknown. Whole blood was used without fractionation, so all unsorted peripheral T cells were included.

J is TRBJ1-5 and V is TRBV6-4; tentatively, D is TRBD1 (6 bases). The receptor was isolated from an adult with HIV infection. Sequences were derived from blood, sampled before antiretroviral therapy. This CDR3 reads CASSPQGWPLGPQHF. The CDR3 region has the DNA TGTGCCAGCAGTCCACAGGGTTGGCCCCTGGGGCCCCAGCATTTT.